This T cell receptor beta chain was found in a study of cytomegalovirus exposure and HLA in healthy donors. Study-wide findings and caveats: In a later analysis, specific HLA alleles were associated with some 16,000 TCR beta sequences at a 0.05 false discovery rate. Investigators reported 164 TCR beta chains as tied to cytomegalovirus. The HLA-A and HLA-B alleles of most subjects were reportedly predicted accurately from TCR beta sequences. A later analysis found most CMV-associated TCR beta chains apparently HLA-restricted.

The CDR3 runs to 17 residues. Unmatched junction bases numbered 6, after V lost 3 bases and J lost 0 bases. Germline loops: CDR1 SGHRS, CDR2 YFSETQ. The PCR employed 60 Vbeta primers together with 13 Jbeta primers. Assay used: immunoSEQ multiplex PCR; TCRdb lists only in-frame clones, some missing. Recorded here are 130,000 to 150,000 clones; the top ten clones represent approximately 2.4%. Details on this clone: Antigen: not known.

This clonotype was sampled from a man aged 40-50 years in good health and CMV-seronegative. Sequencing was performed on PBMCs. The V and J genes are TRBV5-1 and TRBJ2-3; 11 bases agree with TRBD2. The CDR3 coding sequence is TGCGCCAGCAGCTCCCTAGCGGGGGGAACTAGCACAGATACGCAGTATTTT. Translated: CASSSLAGGTSTDTQYF.